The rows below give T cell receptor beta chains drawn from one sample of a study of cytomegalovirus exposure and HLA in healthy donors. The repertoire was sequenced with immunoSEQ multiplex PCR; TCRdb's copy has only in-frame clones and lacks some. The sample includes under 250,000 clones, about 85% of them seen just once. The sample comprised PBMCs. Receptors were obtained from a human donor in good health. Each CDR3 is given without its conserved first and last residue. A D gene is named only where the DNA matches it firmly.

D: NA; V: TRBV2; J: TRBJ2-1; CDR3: ASSSAGYNEQF
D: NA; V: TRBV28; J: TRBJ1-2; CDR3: ASSYSYGYT
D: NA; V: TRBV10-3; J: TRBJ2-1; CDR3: ADRRGIYNEQF
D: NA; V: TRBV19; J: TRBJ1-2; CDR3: ASSIGQRFQGDNYGYT
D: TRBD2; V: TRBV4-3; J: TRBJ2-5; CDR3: ASSQTNSGRGQETQY
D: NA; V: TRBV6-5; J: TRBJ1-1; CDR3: ASSYFGSTEAF
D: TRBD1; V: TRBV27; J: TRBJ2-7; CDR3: ASSKDRAYYEQY
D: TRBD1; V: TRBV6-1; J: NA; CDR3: ASSEVWDRAYEQY
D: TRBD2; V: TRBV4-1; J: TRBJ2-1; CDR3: ASSRPTSGFYNEQF
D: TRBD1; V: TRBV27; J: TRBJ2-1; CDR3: ASSFGGQGNEQF
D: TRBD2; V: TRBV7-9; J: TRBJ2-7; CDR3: ASSLELRGAVSYEQY
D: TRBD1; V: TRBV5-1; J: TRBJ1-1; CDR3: ASSYGQGTPLNTEAF
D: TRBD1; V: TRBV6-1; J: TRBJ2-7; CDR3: ASSDVGQGFYEQY
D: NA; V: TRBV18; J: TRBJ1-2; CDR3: ASSPPSSQIYGYT
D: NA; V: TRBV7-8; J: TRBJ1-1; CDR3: ASSLAARTKLTEAF
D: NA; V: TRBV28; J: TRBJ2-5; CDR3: ASSTPRQTQETQY
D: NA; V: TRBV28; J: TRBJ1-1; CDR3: ASSPPTLRGTEAF
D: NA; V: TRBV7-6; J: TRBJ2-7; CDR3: ASSQQTVGVPYEQY
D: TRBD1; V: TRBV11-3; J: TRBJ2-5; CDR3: ASSLGDRVQETQY
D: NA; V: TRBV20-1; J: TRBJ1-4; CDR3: SALSEKLF
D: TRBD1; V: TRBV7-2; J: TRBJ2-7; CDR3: ASSRDRGPREQY
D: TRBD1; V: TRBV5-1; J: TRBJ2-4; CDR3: ASSPGTGENIQY
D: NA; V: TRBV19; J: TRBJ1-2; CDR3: ASSMPRQGRNGYT
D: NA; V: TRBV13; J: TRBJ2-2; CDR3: ASRSSLGPQDTGELF
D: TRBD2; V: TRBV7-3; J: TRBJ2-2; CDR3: ASSYRGLAGNTGELF
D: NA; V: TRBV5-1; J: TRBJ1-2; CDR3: ASSGGVLLANYGYT
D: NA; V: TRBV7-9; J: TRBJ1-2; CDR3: ASSLAGDYGYT
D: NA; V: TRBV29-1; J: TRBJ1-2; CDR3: SVAHNYGYT
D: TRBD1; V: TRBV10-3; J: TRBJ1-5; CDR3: AISQGQGQPQH
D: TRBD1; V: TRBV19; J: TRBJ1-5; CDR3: ASSIGTVNQPQH
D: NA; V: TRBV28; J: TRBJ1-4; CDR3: ASSQTQGSLF
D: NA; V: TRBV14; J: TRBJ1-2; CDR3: ASKAGATSRYGYT
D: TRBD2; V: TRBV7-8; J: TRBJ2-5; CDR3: ASSSLGLADQETQY
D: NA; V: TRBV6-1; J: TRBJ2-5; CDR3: ASSERGETQY
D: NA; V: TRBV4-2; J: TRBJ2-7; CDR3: ASSAPRSWSGQY
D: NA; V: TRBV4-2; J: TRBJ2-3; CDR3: ASSQDWAAARTDTQY
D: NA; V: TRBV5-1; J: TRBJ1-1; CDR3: ASSFNTGQWNTEAF
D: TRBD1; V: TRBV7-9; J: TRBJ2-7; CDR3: ASSFGTGGAARNYEQY
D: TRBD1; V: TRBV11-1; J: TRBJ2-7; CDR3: ASSYPGTESNEQY
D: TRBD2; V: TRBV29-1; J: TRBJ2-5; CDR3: SVKRLAGGETQY
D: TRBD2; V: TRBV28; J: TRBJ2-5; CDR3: ASSLASGSLAQY
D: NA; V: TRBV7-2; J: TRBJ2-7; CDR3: ASSLAREHEQY
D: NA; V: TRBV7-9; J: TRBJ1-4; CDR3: ASSPGGANEKLF
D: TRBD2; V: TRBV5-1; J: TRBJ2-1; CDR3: ASSQTSPTINEQF
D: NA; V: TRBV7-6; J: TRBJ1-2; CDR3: ASSLGLDGYT
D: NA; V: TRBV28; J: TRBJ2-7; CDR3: ASSPSLVSYEQY
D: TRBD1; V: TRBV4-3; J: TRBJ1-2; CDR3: ASSQGGGLQGVYGYT
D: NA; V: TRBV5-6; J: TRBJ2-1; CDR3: ASSSAPRLGGWNEQF
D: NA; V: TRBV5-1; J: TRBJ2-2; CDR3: ASLRESANTGELF
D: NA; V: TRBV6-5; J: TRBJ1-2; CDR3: ASTRTVNYGYT
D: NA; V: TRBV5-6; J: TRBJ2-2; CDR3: ASSLIGAAGELF
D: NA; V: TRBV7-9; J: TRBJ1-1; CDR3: ASEFRVTNTEAF
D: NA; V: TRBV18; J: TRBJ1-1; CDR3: ASSPAENTEAF
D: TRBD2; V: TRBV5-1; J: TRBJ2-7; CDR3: ASSLDSGGGPWQY
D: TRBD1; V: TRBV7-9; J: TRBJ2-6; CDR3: ASSPGQGSPSGANVLT
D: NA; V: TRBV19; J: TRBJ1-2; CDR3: ASSIGQGRRGYT
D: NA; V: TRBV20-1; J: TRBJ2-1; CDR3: SANNPGEQF
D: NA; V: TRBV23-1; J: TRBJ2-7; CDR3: ASTLAVDYEQY
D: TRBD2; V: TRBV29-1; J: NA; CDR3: SVRGLASGIYEQY